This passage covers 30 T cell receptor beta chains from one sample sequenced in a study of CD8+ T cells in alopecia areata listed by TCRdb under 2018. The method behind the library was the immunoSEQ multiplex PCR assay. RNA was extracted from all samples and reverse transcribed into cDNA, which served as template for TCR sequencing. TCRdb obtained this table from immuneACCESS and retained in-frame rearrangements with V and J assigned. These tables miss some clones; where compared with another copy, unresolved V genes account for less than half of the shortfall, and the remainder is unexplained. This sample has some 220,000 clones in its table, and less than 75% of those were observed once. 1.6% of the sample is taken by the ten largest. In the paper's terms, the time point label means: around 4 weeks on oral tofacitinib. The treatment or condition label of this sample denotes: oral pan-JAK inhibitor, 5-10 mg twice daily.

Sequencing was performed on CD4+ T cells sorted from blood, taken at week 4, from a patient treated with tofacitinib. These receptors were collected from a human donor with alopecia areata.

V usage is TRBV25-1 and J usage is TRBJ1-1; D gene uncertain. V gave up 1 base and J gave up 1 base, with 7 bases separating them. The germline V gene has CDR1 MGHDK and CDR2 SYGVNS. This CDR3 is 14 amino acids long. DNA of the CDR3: TGTGCCAGCAGTGAATTAGGGCCGAACACTGAAGCTTTCTTT. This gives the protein CASSELGPNTEAFF.

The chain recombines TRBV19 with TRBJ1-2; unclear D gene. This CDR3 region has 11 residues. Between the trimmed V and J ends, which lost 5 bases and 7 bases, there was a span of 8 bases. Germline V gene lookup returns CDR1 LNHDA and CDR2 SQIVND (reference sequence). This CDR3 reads CASSPGSGYTF. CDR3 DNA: TGTGCCAGTAGTCCAGGATCTGGCTACACCTTC.

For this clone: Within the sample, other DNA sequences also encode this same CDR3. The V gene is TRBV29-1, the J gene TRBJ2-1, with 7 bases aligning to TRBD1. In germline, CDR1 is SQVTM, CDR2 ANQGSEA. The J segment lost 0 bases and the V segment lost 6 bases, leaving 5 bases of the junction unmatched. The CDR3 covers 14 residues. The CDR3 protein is CSVGTASSYNEQFF. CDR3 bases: TGCAGCGTCGGGACAGCCTCCTCCTACAATGAGCAGTTCTTC.

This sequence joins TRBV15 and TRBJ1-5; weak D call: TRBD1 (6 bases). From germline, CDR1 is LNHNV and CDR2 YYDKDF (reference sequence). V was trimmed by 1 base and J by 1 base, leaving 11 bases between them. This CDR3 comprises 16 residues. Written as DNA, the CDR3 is TGTGCCACCAGCAGAGGCGGGGGGCTAAGCAATCAGCCCCAGCATTTT. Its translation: CATSRGGGLSNQPQHF.

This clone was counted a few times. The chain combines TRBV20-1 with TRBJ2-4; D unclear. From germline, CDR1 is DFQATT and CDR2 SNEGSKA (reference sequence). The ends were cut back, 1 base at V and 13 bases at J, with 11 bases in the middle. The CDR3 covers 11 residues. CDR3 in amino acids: CSARVGVPQYF. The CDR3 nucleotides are TGCAGTGCTAGAGTAGGAGTTCCGCAGTACTTC.

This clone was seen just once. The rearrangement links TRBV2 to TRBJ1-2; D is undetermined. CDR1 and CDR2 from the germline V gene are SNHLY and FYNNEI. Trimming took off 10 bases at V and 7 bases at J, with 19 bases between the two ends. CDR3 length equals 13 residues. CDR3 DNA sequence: TGTGCCACCGCCGTAATCGCGCGGGGTGGCTACACCTTC. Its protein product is CATAVIARGGYTF.

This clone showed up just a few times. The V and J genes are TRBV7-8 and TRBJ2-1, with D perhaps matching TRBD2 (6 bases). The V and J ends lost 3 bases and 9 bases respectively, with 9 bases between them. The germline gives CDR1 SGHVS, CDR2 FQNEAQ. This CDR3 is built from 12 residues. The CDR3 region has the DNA TGTGCCAGCAGCTTGGGACTTGGTGAGCAGTTCTTC. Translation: CASSLGLGEQFF.

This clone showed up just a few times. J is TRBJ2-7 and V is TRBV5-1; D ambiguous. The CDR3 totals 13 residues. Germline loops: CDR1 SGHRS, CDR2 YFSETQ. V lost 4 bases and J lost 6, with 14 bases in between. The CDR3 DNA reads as TGCGCCAGCAGCCCGGACGTTCTGGGCGAGCAGTACTTC. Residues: CASSPDVLGEQYF.

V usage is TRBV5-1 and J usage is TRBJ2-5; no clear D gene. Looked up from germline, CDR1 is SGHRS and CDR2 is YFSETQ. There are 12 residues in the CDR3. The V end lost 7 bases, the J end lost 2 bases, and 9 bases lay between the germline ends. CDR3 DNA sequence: TGCGCCAGCTCGTGGAGTCAAGAGACCCAGTACTTC. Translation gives CASSWSQETQYF. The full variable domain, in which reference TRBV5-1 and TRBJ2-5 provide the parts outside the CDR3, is KAGVTQTPRYLIKTRGQQVTLSCSPISGHRSVSWYQQTPGQGLQFLFEYFSETQRNKGNFPGRFSGRQFSNSRSEMNVSTLELGDSALYLCASSWSQETQYFGPGTRLLVL.

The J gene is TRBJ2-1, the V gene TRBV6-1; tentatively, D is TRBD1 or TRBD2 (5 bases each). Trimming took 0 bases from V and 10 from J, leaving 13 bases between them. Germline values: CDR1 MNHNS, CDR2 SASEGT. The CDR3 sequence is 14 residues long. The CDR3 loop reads CASSEAGPSWEQFF. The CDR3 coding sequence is TGTGCCAGCAGTGAAGCGGGACCATCATGGGAGCAGTTCTTC.

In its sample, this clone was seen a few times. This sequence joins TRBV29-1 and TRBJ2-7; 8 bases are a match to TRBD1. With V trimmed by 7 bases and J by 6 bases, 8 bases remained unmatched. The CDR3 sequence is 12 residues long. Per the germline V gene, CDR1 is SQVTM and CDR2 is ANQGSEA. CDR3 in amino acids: CSGGQGWGEQYF. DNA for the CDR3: TGCAGCGGCGGACAGGGTTGGGGCGAGCAGTACTTC.

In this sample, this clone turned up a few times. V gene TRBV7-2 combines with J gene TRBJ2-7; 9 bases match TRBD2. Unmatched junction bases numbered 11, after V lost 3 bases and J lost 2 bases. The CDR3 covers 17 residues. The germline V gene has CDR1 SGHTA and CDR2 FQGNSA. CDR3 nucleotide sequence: TGTGCCAGCAGCTTCACCCAAAGCGGGGGGCAACCCTACGAGCAGTACTTC. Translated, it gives CASSFTQSGGQPYEQYF.

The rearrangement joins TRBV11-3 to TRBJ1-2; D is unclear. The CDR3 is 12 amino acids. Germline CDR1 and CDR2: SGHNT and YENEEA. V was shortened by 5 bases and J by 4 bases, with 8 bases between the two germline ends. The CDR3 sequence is CASSDVAYGYTF. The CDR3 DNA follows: TGTGCCAGCAGCGACGTGGCCTATGGCTACACCTTC. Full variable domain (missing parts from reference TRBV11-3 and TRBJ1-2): EAGVVQSPRYKIIEKKQPVAFWCNPISGHNTLYWYLQNLGQGPELLIRYENEEAVDDSQLPKDRFSAERLKGVDSTLKIQPAELGDSAVYLCASSDVAYGYTFGSGTRLTVV.

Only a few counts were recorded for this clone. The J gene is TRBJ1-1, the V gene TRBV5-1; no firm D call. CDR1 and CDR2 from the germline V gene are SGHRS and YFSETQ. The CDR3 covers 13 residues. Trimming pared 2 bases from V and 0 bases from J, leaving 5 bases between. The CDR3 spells CASSLQMNTEAFF. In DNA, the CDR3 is TGCGCCAGCAGCTTACAGATGAACACTGAAGCTTTCTTT.

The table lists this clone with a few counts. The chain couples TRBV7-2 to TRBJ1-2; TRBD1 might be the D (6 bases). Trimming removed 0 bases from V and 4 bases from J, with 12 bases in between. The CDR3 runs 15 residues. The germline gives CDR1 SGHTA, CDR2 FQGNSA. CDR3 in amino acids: CASSLARGGSYGYTF. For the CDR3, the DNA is TGTGCCAGCAGCTTAGCGCGAGGGGGTAGCTATGGCTACACCTTC.

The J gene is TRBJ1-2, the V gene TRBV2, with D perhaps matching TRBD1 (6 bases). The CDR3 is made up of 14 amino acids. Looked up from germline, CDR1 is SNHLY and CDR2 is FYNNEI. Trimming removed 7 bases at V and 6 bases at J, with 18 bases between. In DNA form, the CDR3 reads TGTGCCAGCAAGGGTATCAGGGGCGCCGATGGCTACACCTTC. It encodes CASKGIRGADGYTF.

The CDR3 region is CASSLAGANYGYTF. DNA of the CDR3: TGTGCCAGCAGTTTGGCAGGGGCTAACTATGGCTACACCTTC. V and J are TRBV6-5 and TRBJ1-2, with D perhaps TRBD1 (6 bases). From germline, CDR1 is MNHEY and CDR2 SVGAGI. V lost 4 bases and J 0 bases, leaving 9 bases between the germline ends. The CDR3 covers 14 residues.

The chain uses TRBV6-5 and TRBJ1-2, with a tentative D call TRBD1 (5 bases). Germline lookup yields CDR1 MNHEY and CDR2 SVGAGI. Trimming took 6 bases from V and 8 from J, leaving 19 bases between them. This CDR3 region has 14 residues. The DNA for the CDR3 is TGTGCCAGCAGCCCACCAGGGCATGCGGACGGCTACACCTTC. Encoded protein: CASSPPGHADGYTF.

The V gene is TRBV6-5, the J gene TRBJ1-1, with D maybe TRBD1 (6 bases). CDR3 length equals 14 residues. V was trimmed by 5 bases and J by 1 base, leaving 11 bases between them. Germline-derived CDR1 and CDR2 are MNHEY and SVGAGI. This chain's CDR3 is CASSDRQENTEAFF. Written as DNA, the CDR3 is TGTGCCAGCAGTGACCGACAGGAGAACACTGAAGCTTTCTTT.

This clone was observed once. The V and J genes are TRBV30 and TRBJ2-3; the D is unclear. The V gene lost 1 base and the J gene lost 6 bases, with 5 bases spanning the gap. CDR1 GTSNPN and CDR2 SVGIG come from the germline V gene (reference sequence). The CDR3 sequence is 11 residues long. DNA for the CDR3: TGTGCCTGGAGTGAGTCCGATACGCAGTATTTT. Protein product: CAWSESDTQYF.

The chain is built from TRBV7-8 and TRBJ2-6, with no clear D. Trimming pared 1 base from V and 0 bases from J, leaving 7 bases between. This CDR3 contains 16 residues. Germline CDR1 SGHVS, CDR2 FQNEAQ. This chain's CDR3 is CASSLEGASGANVLTF. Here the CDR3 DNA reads TGTGCCAGCAGCTTAGAAGGAGCCTCTGGGGCCAACGTCCTGACTTTC.

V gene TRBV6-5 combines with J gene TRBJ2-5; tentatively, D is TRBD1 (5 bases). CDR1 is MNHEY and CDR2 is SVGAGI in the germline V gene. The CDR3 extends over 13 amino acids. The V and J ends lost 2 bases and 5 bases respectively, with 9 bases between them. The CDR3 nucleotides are TGTGCCAGCAGTTACAGGGGCCGGGAGACCCAGTACTTC. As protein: CASSYRGRETQYF.

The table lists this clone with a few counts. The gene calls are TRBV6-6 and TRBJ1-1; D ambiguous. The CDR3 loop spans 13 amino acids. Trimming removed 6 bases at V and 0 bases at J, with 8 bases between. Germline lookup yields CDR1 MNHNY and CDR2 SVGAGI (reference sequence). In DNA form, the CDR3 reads TGTGCCAGCAGCCAAGGTCTGAACACTGAAGCTTTCTTT. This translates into CASSQGLNTEAFF.

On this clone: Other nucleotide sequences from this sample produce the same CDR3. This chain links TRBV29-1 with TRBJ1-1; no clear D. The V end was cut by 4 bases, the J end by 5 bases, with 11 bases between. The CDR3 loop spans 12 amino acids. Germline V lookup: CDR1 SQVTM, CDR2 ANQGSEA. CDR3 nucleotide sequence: TGCAGCGTTGCTGGTTGGGTAACTGAAGCTTTCTTT. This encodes CSVAGWVTEAFF.

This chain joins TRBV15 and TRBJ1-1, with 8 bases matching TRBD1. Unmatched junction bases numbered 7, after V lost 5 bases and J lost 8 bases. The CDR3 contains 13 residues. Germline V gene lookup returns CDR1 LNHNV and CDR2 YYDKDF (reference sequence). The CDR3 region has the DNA TGTGCCACCAGCCGGCGGACAGGGCGGGAAGCTTTCTTT. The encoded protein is CATSRRTGREAFF.

The CDR3 DNA follows: TGTGCCAGCAGTTTATTCGGGGGGCAGGGGACCTATGGCTACACCTTC. Protein sequence: CASSLFGGQGTYGYTF. V gene TRBV27 combines with J gene TRBJ1-2, with a weak D call TRBD1 (6 bases). Trimming took off 1 base at V and 4 bases at J, with 16 bases between the two ends. This CDR3 comprises 16 residues. CDR1 MNHEY and CDR2 SMNVEV come from the germline V gene (reference sequence).

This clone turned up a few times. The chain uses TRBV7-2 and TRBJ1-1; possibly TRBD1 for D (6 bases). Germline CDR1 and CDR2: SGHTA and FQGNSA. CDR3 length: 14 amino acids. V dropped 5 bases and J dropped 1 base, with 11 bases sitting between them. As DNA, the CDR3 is TGTGCCAGCAGCATATCGACAGGGAACACTGAAGCTTTCTTT. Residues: CASSISTGNTEAFF.

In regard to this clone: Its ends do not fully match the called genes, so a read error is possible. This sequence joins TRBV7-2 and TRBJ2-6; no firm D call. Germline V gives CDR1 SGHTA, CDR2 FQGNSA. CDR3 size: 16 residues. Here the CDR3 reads CASSPTVYSGANVLTF. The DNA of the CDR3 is TGCGCCAGCAGCCCTACGGTCTACTCTGGGGCCAACGTCCTGACTTTC.

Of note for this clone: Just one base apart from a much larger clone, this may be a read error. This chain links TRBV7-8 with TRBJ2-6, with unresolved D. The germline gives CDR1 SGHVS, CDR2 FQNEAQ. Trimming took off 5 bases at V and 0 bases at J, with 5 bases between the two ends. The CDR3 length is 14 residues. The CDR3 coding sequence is TGTGCCAGCAGCCCCTTCTCTGGGGCCAACGTCCTGACTTTC. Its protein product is CASSPFSGANVLTF.

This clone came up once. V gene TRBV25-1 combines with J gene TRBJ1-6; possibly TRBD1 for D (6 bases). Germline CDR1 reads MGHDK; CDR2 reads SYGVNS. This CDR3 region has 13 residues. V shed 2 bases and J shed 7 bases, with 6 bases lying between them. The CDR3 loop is CASSETGNSPLHF. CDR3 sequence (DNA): TGTGCCAGCAGTGAAACAGGGAATTCACCCCTCCACTTT.